This passage covers 6 T cell receptor beta chains from one sample sequenced in a study of CD8+ T cells in alopecia areata. Following extraction, RNA underwent reverse transcription to cDNA, which served as the sequencing template. Only in-frame clones appear in the TCRdb table, and some are missing; sequencing was by immunoSEQ multiplex PCR. The sample shows about 180,000 clones, roughly 63% of them seen only once. Specimen: CD4+ T cells sorted from blood, collected at week 0. These receptors were collected from a human donor with alopecia areata.

In this sample, this clone turned up a few times. The rearrangement joins TRBV5-6 to TRBJ2-1; no clear D gene. The germline V gene has CDR1 SGHDT and CDR2 YYEEEE. CDR3 length: 15 amino acids. The V end lost 2 bases, the J end lost 3 bases, and 12 bases lay between the germline ends. Here the CDR3 DNA reads TGTGCCAGCAGCTTCGGACGGGTGTTCTACAATGAGCAGTTCTTC. This sequence encodes CASSFGRVFYNEQFF.

The CDR3 DNA sequence: TGTGCCAGCAGCGTGGATCCTAATTCAGGGCAGCCCCAGCATTTT. Its translation is CASSVDPNSGQPQHF. The chain couples TRBV9 to TRBJ1-5; D might be TRBD1 (5 bases). Germline values: CDR1 SGDLS, CDR2 YYNGEE. CDR3 length: 15 residues. Between the trimmed V and J ends, which lost 2 bases and 7 bases, there was a span of 16 bases.

The chain has TRBV29-1 and TRBJ2-7; TRBD2 matches 9 bases. J was trimmed by 7 bases and V by 3 bases; bases with no gene match: 4. This CDR3 comprises 12 residues. Germline V gives CDR1 SQVTM, CDR2 ANQGSEA. The CDR3 DNA sequence: TGCAGCGTTGACCTTGCGGGGGGGGAGCAGTACTTC. This codes for CSVDLAGGEQYF.

V usage is TRBV5-4 and J usage is TRBJ2-5; tentatively, D is TRBD1 or TRBD2 (6 bases each). V shed 4 bases and J shed 2 bases, with 15 bases lying between them. Looked up from germline, CDR1 is SGHNT and CDR2 is YYREEE (reference sequence). The CDR3 is 15 amino acids. This CDR3 reads CASSLQGRGQETQYF. The CDR3 region has the DNA TGTGCCAGCAGCCTACAGGGACGGGGGCAAGAGACCCAGTACTTC.

This clone was picked up a small number of times. The V gene is TRBV6-6, the J gene TRBJ1-2; possible D gene TRBD1, 6 bases. The CDR3 is made up of 14 amino acids. V lost 8 bases and J lost 5, with 18 bases in between. Germline V gives CDR1 MNHNY, CDR2 SVGAGI (reference sequence). This CDR3 reads CASHQGRMVYGYTF. CDR3 nucleotides: TGTGCCAGCCATCAGGGGAGGATGGTGTATGGCTACACCTTC.

This chain joins TRBV6-5 and TRBJ2-7; D remains ambiguous. CDR1 MNHEY and CDR2 SVGAGI come from the germline V gene. Between the trimmed V and J ends, which lost 6 bases and 3 bases, there was a span of 12 bases. The CDR3 has 13 residues. For the CDR3, the DNA is TGTGCCAGCAGCCGTTACGGGTTCTACGAGCAGTACTTC. Translated: CASSRYGFYEQYF.